Each of the 2 T cell receptor beta chains below was sequenced from the same sample in a study of T cell responses to AZD1222 COVID-19 vaccine. The method was immunoSEQ multiplex PCR; TCRdb's version includes in-frame clones alone and lacks a portion of them. The data show 150,000 to 200,000 clones, approximately 89% seen once. The input for sequencing was peripheral blood, taken 28 days after the second AZD1222 dose. The receptor source for this set is an adult who received the AZD1222 COVID-19 vaccine.

The V gene is TRBV7-2, the J gene TRBJ1-5, with D hard to call. The CDR3 has 15 amino acids. Germline assignment: CDR1 SGHTA and CDR2 FQGNSA. V lost 1 base and J lost 4, with 11 bases in between. The CDR3, as DNA: TGTGCCAGCAGCTTAGGTCGAGGGATAAATCAGCCCCAGCATTTT. This codes for CASSLGRGINQPQHF.

The chain employs TRBV7-2 and TRBJ1-1; possible D gene TRBD1, 6 bases. V gave up 3 bases and J gave up 3 bases, with 14 bases separating them. Germline CDR1 reads SGHTA; CDR2 reads FQGNSA. The CDR3 has 15 residues. The CDR3 protein is CASSFRGGNDTEAFF. The CDR3 region has the DNA TGTGCCAGCAGCTTTCGTGGGGGCAACGACACTGAAGCTTTCTTT.